The 9 T cell receptor beta chains given below trace back to one sample, sequenced in a study of cytomegalovirus exposure and HLA in healthy donors (TCRdb year 2017). The library came from the immunoSEQ multiplex PCR assay. The multiplex PCR relied on a mix of 60 forward primers for TCR Vbeta segments and 13 reverse primers for TCR Jbeta segments. The immuneACCESS repertoire file appears here via TCRdb, limited to in-frame rearrangements. These files lack a portion of the clones; in checked studies, under half of the deficit traces to unresolved V genes, and the cause of the others is not known. The sample table records approximately 180,000 clones; around 78% of these occur just once. The ten largest clonotypes hold approximately 13% of the sample. What was sequenced was PBMCs. The receptors were sampled from a woman aged 50 to 65 in good health and CMV-seropositive.

This chain joins TRBV30 and TRBJ1-2, with D maybe TRBD1 (6 bases). V was trimmed by 3 bases and J by 8 bases, leaving 16 bases between them. The length of the CDR3 is 13 residues. Looked up from germline, CDR1 is GTSNPN and CDR2 is SVGIG (reference sequence). The CDR3 region is CAWSTEQGRGYTF. The CDR3 DNA is TGTGCCTGGAGCACTGAACAGGGACGCGGCTACACCTTC.

The genes are TRBV19 and TRBJ1-2, with D hard to call. Trimming cost V 4 bases and J 2 bases, with 8 bases left between them. The germline gives CDR1 LNHDA, CDR2 SQIVND (reference sequence). This CDR3 contains 13 residues. The CDR3 DNA follows: TGTGCCAGTAGTAATCGAGGGAACTATGGCTACACCTTC. Translating gives CASSNRGNYGYTF.

The rearrangement joins TRBV19 to TRBJ1-6, with 7 bases lining up with TRBD1. After removal of 3 bases from V and 6 bases from J, the junction contained 8 bases not matched to a gene. The germline CDR1 and CDR2 sequences are LNHDA and SQIVND (reference sequence). The CDR3 extends over 16 amino acids. DNA for the CDR3: TGTGCCAGTAGTATGTCAGGGGGGTTTGGTAATTCACCCCTCCACTTT. Protein sequence: CASSMSGGFGNSPLHF.

This clone was counted a few times. The genes are TRBV18 and TRBJ1-4, with 8 nucleotides matching TRBD1. The CDR3 is 19 amino acids. V lost 4 bases and J lost 0; bases outside the gene matches: 13. Germline assignment: CDR1 KGHSH and CDR2 LQKENI. The CDR3 DNA follows: TGTGCCAGCTCACTCCGGGACAGGCGTCCCGTTGCAACTAATGAAAAACTGTTTTTT. It specifies CASSLRDRRPVATNEKLFF.

V is TRBV27 and J is TRBJ1-4; the D is unclear. The germline V gene encodes CDR1 MNHEY and CDR2 SMNVEV (reference sequence). The CDR3 totals 16 residues. V gave up 0 bases and J gave up 5 bases, with 13 bases separating them. As DNA, the CDR3 is TGTGCCAGCAGTTTATCGTATGGTAGCCCCAATGAAAAACTGTTTTTT. Translating gives CASSLSYGSPNEKLFF.

J is TRBJ2-7 and V is TRBV4-2; 9 bases agree with TRBD1. V was pared by 8 bases and J by 4 bases, with 15 bases of the junction left unmatched. The CDR3 runs 16 residues. Looked up from germline, CDR1 is LGHNA and CDR2 is YNFKEQ. CDR3 loop: CASSKEAPGTGYEQYF. CDR3 nucleotide sequence: TGTGCCAGCTCGAAGGAGGCTCCCGGGACAGGGTACGAGCAGTACTTC.

The genes are TRBV6-1 and TRBJ2-5; D is ambiguous. The DNA end favors TRBJ2-7, so the J call may be wrong. CDR3 size: 11 residues. Germline CDR1 is MNHNS and CDR2 is SASEGT. CDR3 nucleotide sequence: TGTGCCAGCCAATTTATCTACGAGCAGTACTTC. Residues: CASQFIYEQYF.

This chain uses TRBV10-3 with TRBJ2-1, with D unclear. Trimming stripped 10 bases from V and 7 bases from J, with 14 bases between. The CDR3 is 12 residues long. CDR1 is ENHRY, CDR2 SYGVKD, per germline. The CDR3 bases are TGTGCCAGCTCCCTAAAGTCGAATGAGCAGTTCTTC. Protein: CASSLKSNEQFF.

The CDR3 DNA follows: TGTGCCAGCTCCGGGACAGGGGGTTATAGCAATCAGCCCCAGCATTTT. Residues: CASSGTGGYSNQPQHF. The chain has TRBV2 and TRBJ1-5; the match to TRBD1 covers 11 bases. V lost 8 bases to trimming and J lost 0 bases; unmatched junction nucleotides: 6. The CDR3 is 16 residues long. Per the germline V gene, CDR1 is SNHLY and CDR2 is FYNNEI.